The subject of this entry is one TCR beta chain. The antigen is undetermined. The data belong to a study of T cell clones after liver transplantation. Overall study: Subjects received no induction therapy and standard immunosuppression until randomization at 12-24 months post-transplant. Timepoints were pre-transplant, pre-withdrawal, and after withdrawal was completed or failed. Study-level results: Donor-reactive sequences fell more than third party-reactive ones, suggesting partial deletion.

Clones were read by immunoSEQ multiplex PCR, and TCRdb kept only the in-frame ones, dropping some. The repertoire holds 95,000 to 110,000 clones, with more than 75% as singletons. Thawed unstimulated PBMCs were FACS-sorted by CD3, CD4 and CD8 into two populations. CDR3 length equals 18 residues. CDR1 is LNHDA and CDR2 is SQIVND in the germline V gene (reference sequence). V was pared by 5 bases and J by 3 bases, with 18 bases of the junction left unmatched. The source is a human donor who received a liver transplant. The V call is TRBV19, the J call TRBJ2-7; 8 bases line up with TRBD1. This specimen was CD4+ T cells from blood, taken before liver transplant. The CDR3 region is CASSGGPSGTGILYEQYF. The CDR3 DNA is TGTGCCAGTAGTGGGGGTCCCTCCGGGACAGGTATACTCTACGAGCAGTACTTC.